This TCR beta chain stems from a study of T cells after yellow fever vaccination. For TCR, cDNA came from 5'RACE template switching, which added a universal primer site and UMIs. TCRdb re-called the 5' RACE reads through MiXCR, storing one row per CDR3 protein. This sample carries fewer than 100,000 distinct CDR3 sequences, 8.9% of them seen once, and the ten largest clones take approximately 17%. Study-level results: Some clonotypes were seen in both the CD4 and the CD8 compartments. These made up a small share and likely arose from convergent recombination. Primary-vaccination clones mostly resurfaced post-booster (around 95% CD4, roughly 87% CD8). One caveat is that FACS-sorted repertoires could contain abundant clonotypes contaminating from the bulk population.

The V end was cut by 5 bases, the J end by 2 bases, with 16 bases between. The germline V gene has CDR1 MGHDK and CDR2 SYGVNS. The CDR3 contains 16 residues. V is TRBV25-1 and J is TRBJ2-1, with D possibly being TRBD1 (6 bases). Specimen: CD8+ T cells not binding an NS4B(214-222) dextramer, sorted from PBMCs, collected around 15 days after the first yellow fever vaccination. The TCR originated in a man aged 18-30 years who received the YFV17D yellow fever vaccine. The CDR3 here is CASSPLEGGAYNEQFF. The CDR3 coding sequence is TGTGCCAGCAGTCCACTTGAAGGGGGAGCCTACAATGAGCAGTTCTTC. Drawing the rest from reference TRBV25-1 and TRBJ2-1, the complete variable domain is EADIYQTPRYLVIGTGKKITLECSQTMGHDKMYWYQQDPGMELHLIHYSYGVNSTEKGDLSSESTVSRIRTEHFPLTLESARPSHTSQYLCASSPLEGGAYNEQFFGPGTRLTVL.